This is a list of T cell receptor beta chains from one sample in a study of CD8 T cells in Susac syndrome. TCRdb itself ran the immunoSEQ multiplex PCR reads through MiXCR, one entry per CDR3 protein. The sample has more than 110,000 distinct CDR3 sequences, 94% seen once. Sequencing was performed on CD8+ T cells from PBMCs. These receptors came from a human donor in good health. The CDR3 runs from the conserved cysteine through the conserved F or W. Fields, in order: D gene, V gene, J gene, clone size, CDR3 protein. A D gene is named only where the DNA matches it firmly. Not every row has a clone size; where given, it reads once, few, many or a size class.

-	TRBV7-7	TRBJ1-5	-	CASSPRTVNQPQHF
TRBD2	TRBV9	TRBJ2-7	-	CASSGIAGALEQYF
-	TRBV12-3/TRBV12-4	TRBJ1-1	-	CASSLVGAGNTEAFF
-	TRBV7-9	TRBJ2-2	once	CASRPGQLATGELFF
-	TRBV9	TRBJ1-1	-	CASSAAVSRIRNTEAFF
-	TRBV27	TRBJ2-3	-	CASSLSMGVPGYF
TRBD2	TRBV4-2	TRBJ2-1	-	CASSNDAPGLVTNEQFF
-	TRBV4-3	TRBJ1-2	-	CASSQDRRAPYGYTF
-	TRBV29-1	TRBJ2-7	-	CSVLGGESYEQYF
TRBD2	TRBV6-2/TRBV6-3	TRBJ2-2	-	CASSYSISREGSGELFF
TRBD2	TRBV7-3	TRBJ2-4	-	CTSSLAGRKNIQYF
-	TRBV5-4	TRBJ1-2	-	CASSLSRETGYTF
TRBD1	TRBV4-3	TRBJ2-7	-	CASSHGQGAYEQYF
-	TRBV25-1	TRBJ2-1	-	CASSEYMSSYNEQFF
-	TRBV25-1	TRBJ1-1	-	CASGGGVMNTEAFF
TRBD1	TRBV15	TRBJ2-3	-	CATSRGRDRGIDTQYF
TRBD1	TRBV9	TRBJ2-2	-	CASSVHTGGNTGELFF
TRBD2	TRBV4-2	TRBJ2-1	-	CASSQGGGEVSGEQFF
-	TRBV24-1	TRBJ1-5	-	CATSSPFSNQPQHF
-	TRBV14	TRBJ2-7	once	CASSAYRGLLSEQYF
-	TRBV27	TRBJ1-2	-	CASRLDSRGYGYTF
TRBD1	TRBV23-1	TRBJ1-5	-	CASSQPPTGDQPQHF
-	TRBV27	TRBJ2-7	-	CASSAKGSHEQYF
TRBD2	TRBV12-3/TRBV12-4	TRBJ2-5	-	CASSWGLAGERETQYF
-	TRBV27	TRBJ2-7	-	CASAGSYEQYF
TRBD1	TRBV20-1	TRBJ1-5	-	CSAGQGFNSNQPQHF
-	TRBV25-1	TRBJ1-1	-	CASSEIGHLNTEAFF
TRBD1	TRBV24-1	TRBJ2-7	-	CATPGQGSYEQYF
-	TRBV20-1	TRBJ2-7	-	CSARDIGQTYEQYF
TRBD2	TRBV20-1	TRBJ2-7	-	CSARGVAGGRYEQYF
-	TRBV4-2	TRBJ2-4	-	CASSPGLLKNIQYF
TRBD1	TRBV15	TRBJ1-1	-	CATSRGQGIAEAFF
-	TRBV27	TRBJ2-7	few	CASSSGTDSYEQYF
TRBD1	TRBV24-1	TRBJ2-3	-	CATSDPPGQGVSDTQYF
TRBD1	TRBV4-3	TRBJ2-7	-	CASSQHWDRGRNSYEQYF
-	TRBV7-9	TRBJ2-5	-	CASSPRPREIETQYF
-	TRBV7-9	TRBJ2-3	-	CASSFPRGSGSTDTQYF
-	TRBV6-6	TRBJ2-7	-	CAATSSYEQYF
-	TRBV15	TRBJ1-5	-	CATSRRGANQPQHF
TRBD1	TRBV5-1	TRBJ2-1	-	CASSEYRGLGEQFF
-	TRBV29-1	TRBJ2-2	-	CSVDGTAGELFF
TRBD2	TRBV7-9	TRBJ2-7	-	CASSLALGLAGVFYEQYF
-	TRBV3-1	TRBJ2-6	once	CASSLRRGGTGANVLTF
TRBD2	TRBV7-2	TRBJ2-3	once	CASSVPLLAYTDTQYF
-	TRBV3-1	TRBJ1-2	once	CASSQEAAGAYGYTF
-	TRBV19	TRBJ2-4	-	CASSNGGVDIQYF
-	TRBV27	TRBJ1-2	-	CASSLSPGRDYGYTF
-	TRBV28	TRBJ2-1	-	CASRDYNNEQFF
TRBD2	TRBV6-1	TRBJ2-7	-	CASSSVRTSDMYEQYF
TRBD1	TRBV13	TRBJ2-1	-	CASSGQGSSYNEQFF
TRBD1	TRBV25-1	TRBJ2-7	-	CASSERQGPYEQYF
-	TRBV29-1	TRBJ2-4	-	CSVEGGKKNIQYF
-	TRBV4-1	TRBJ2-7	-	CASSQNYPTYEQYF
-	TRBV3-1	TRBJ2-4	-	CASSQGRGNIQYF
-	TRBV27	TRBJ2-1	-	CASSLSSWTARSYNEQFF
-	TRBV6-5	TRBJ2-3	-	CASSPHEERTDTQYF
-	TRBV9	TRBJ1-2	-	CASSPPSTVNYGYTF